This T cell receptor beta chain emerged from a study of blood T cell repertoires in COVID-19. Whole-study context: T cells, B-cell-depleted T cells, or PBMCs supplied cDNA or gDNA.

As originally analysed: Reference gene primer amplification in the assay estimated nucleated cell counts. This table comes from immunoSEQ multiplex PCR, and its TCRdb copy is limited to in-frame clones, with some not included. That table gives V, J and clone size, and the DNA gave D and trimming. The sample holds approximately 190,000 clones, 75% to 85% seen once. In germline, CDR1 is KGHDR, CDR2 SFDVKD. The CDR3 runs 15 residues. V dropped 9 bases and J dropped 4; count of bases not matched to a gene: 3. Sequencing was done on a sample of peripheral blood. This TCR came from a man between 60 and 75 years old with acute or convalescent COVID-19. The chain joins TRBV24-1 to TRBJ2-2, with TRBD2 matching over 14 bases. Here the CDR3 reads CATQGLAGATGELFF. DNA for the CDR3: TGTGCCACCCAGGGACTAGCGGGAGCCACCGGGGAGCTGTTTTTT.